This record concerns one TCR beta chain sequence. What it binds is unknown. The sample originates from a study of cytomegalovirus exposure and HLA in healthy donors. At the level of the study: A data release that came early held roughly 90 million unique TCRs from HLA-typed donors. Overall study results and limits: In a later analysis, TCR beta V- and J-gene trimming was associated with a missense DCLRE1C variant.

Looked up from germline, CDR1 is SGDLS and CDR2 is YYNGEE. V gave up 0 bases and J gave up 3 bases, with 18 bases separating them. The CDR3 runs 18 residues. It was with 60 Vbeta and 13 Jbeta primers that the PCR ran. Assay: immunoSEQ multiplex PCR; the TCRdb copy retains only in-frame clones and omits some. The sample has 70,000 to 90,000 clones; roughly 61% are singletons. The sequencing sample was made of PBMCs. This clonotype was obtained from a woman between 40 and 50 years old in good health and CMV-seropositive. The chain uses TRBV9 and TRBJ2-2; maybe TRBD2 (7 bases). CDR3 sequence: CASSVAGGGQSHTGELFF. The DNA for the CDR3 is TGTGCCAGCAGCGTAGCGGGGGGAGGACAGTCCCACACCGGGGAGCTGTTTTTT.